Listed below are T cell receptor beta chains from one sample, sequenced in a study of T cells after yellow fever vaccination. One entry per CDR3 protein results from TCRdb running MiXCR on the 5' RACE reads. Of 300,000 to 400,000 distinct CDR3 sequences detected, 12% appear once; the ten largest clones hold 2.5% to 4%. This specimen was CD4+ T cells sorted from PBMCs, taken 15 days after the yellow fever booster vaccination. These receptors were collected from a man younger than 30 who received the YFV17D yellow fever vaccine. CDR3s include the opening cysteine and the closing phenylalanine or tryptophan.

cdr3_length | j_call | v_call | cdr3_aa
15 | TRBJ1-2 | TRBV5-1 | CASSLEGSGDYGYTF
16 | TRBJ1-5 | TRBV6-6 | CASSYAGPTSNQPQHF
14 | TRBJ2-5 | TRBV7-2 | CASSLGTVRETQYF
13 | TRBJ1-1 | TRBV5-1 | CASSAAWNTEAFF
14 | TRBJ2-5 | TRBV27 | CASSGLAGGETQYF
15 | TRBJ2-7 | TRBV3-2 | CASSAPGRSSYEQYF
18 | TRBJ2-2 | TRBV6-5 | CASSYSGGGIANTGELFF
14 | TRBJ2-5 | TRBV5-1 | CASSIGQGQETQYF
13 | TRBJ2-7 | TRBV10-1 | CASSERGFGEQYF
13 | TRBJ2-2 | TRBV9 | CASSVGNTGELFF
16 | TRBJ2-3 | TRBV5-4 | CASSLGTSRSTDTQYF
15 | TRBJ2-1 | TRBV4-1 | CASSQDGTGGNEQFF
13 | TRBJ1-1 | TRBV10-3 | CAMSPGSNTEAFF
15 | TRBJ2-3 | TRBV7-2 | CASSLVGAGASPQYF
18 | TRBJ1-1 | TRBV20-1 | CSASRTGDFLVLGSEAFF
13 | TRBJ2-5 | TRBV3-1 | CASSGGRQETQYF
15 | TRBJ2-1 | TRBV28 | CASSLGGTGLYEQFF
15 | TRBJ1-3 | TRBV7-2 | CASSPRGPTGNTIYF
15 | TRBJ1-5 | TRBV19 | CASSLGRLWDQPQHF
15 | TRBJ1-1 | TRBV5-1 | CASSLGWQPNTEAFF
15 | TRBJ2-5 | TRBV4-3 | CASSRGQGAQETQYF
15 | TRBJ2-3 | TRBV11-2 | CASSPRRGLGDTQYF
13 | TRBJ1-6 | TRBV7-9 | CASSFDGNSPLHF
16 | TRBJ1-2 | TRBV4-3 | CASSQDVGKGGYGYTF
13 | TRBJ2-5 | TRBV7-6 | CASSSQGSETQYF
12 | TRBJ2-1 | TRBV28 | CASSLIRNEQFF
14 | TRBJ1-2 | TRBV11-2 | CASSRNPGGDGYTF
15 | TRBJ2-7 | TRBV12-3/TRBV12-4 | CASSLGAGDPYEQYF
13 | TRBJ2-5 | TRBV6-1 | CASRWAGLETQYF
11 | TRBJ2-1 | TRBV20-1 | CSAHRDPNWFF
13 | TRBJ1-6 | TRBV20-1 | CSARGGGSSPLHF
14 | TRBJ1-6 | TRBV6-1 | CASSESAGGSPLHF
18 | TRBJ2-2 | TRBV5-1 | CASSLDPLVGPNTGELFF
14 | TRBJ2-7 | TRBV15 | CATQIVAGVGEQYF
13 | TRBJ2-2 | TRBV15 | CATSTTYTGELFF
14 | TRBJ2-3 | TRBV7-2 | CASRRGGPGDTQYF
15 | TRBJ2-5 | TRBV20-1 | CSAREGQGALETQYF
12 | TRBJ2-3 | TRBV19 | CASRLSGDTQYF
16 | TRBJ2-1 | TRBV5-6 | CASSLGIFRTNNEQFF
13 | TRBJ1-2 | TRBV20-1 | CSAQPGGGYGYTF
13 | TRBJ1-2 | TRBV27 | CASSSPREDGYTF